This T cell receptor (beta chain) was documented in a study of blood T cell repertoires in COVID-19. Germline loops: CDR1 MNHEY, CDR2 SVGAGI. The CDR3 is 13 residues long. Trimming took 6 bases from V and 3 from J, leaving 11 bases between them. Profiled with immunoSEQ multiplex PCR; TCRdb holds only in-frame clones, not every one. The sample consists of 83,000 or so clones, around 79% of them appearing once. This chain joins TRBV6-5 and TRBJ1-2; perhaps TRBD1 as D (6 bases). This clonotype was obtained from a woman of 80 years or more with acute or convalescent COVID-19. The sample consisted of peripheral blood. CDR3 loop: CASRDDRHYGYTF. The CDR3 nucleotides read TGTGCCAGCAGGGACGACAGGCACTATGGCTACACCTTC.